This TCR beta chain originates from a study of CD8 T cells in Susac syndrome. RNA was extracted with the RNeasy kit, and a quantity of roughly 0.5 to 1 ug was reverse transcribed using random hexamers. TCRdb redid the calling of the immunoSEQ multiplex PCR reads with MiXCR, one entry per CDR3 protein. Here the sample spans about 120,000 distinct CDR3 sequences, 92% being singletons. V shed 1 base and J 3 bases; nucleotides not matched to a gene: 0. CDR1 SQVTM and CDR2 ANQGSEA come from the germline V gene. The CDR3 is 12 amino acids. Healthy donors acted as controls, with matching for age and sex. The receptor was isolated from a human donor in good health. What was sequenced was CD8+ T cells from PBMCs. The chain carries TRBV29-1 and TRBJ2-7, with 7 bases aligning to TRBD1. This CDR3 reads CSVEGDSYEQYF. The CDR3 region has the DNA TGCAGCGTTGAAGGGGACAGCTACGAGCAGTACTTC.